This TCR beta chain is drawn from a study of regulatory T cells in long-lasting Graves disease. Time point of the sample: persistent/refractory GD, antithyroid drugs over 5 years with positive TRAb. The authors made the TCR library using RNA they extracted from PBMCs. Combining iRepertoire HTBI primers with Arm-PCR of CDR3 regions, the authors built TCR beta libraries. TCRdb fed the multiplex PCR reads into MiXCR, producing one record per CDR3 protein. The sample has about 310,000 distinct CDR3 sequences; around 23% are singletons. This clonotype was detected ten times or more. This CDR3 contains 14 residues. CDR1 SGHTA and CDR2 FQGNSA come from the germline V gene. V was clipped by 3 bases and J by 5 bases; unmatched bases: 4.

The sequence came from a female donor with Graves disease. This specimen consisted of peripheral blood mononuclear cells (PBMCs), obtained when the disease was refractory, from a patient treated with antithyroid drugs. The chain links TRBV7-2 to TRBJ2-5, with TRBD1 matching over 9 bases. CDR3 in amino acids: CASSFVQGAETQYF. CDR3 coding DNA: TGTGCCAGCAGCTTTGTACAGGGGGCTGAGACCCAGTACTTC. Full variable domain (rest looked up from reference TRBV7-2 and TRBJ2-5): GAGVSQSPSNKVTEKGKDVELRCDPISGHTALYWYRQSLGQGLEFLIYFQGNSAPDKSGLPSDRFSAERTGGSVSTLTIQRTQQEDSAVYLCASSFVQGAETQYFGPGTRLLVL.